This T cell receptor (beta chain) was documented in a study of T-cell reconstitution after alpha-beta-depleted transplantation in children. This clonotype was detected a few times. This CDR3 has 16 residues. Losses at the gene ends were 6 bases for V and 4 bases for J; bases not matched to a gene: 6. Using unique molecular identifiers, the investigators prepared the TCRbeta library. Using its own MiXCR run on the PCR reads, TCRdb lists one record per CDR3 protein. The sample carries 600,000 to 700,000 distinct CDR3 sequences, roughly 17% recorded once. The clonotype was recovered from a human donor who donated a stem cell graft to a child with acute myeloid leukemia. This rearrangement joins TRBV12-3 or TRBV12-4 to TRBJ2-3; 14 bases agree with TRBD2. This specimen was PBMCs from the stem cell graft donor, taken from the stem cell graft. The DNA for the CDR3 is TGTGCCAGCAGACAGACTAGCGGGGGGGCCGCAGATACGCAGTATTTT. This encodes CASRQTSGGAADTQYF.